Below, 27 T cell receptor beta chains from the same sample are listed, as sequenced in a study of shared clonotypes between healthy human individuals. Libraries were prepared by immunoSEQ multiplex PCR; TCRdb keeps only in-frame clonotypes and omits some of them. The sample includes over 100,000 clones, about 70% of them seen just once. Material: memory CD8+ T cells sorted from blood. Subset described: CD45RO+ cells pooled with CCR7-negative TemRA cells. These receptors all come from a woman aged 30 to 39 in good health.

This chain links TRBV6-1 with TRBJ2-7, with TRBD2 matching 9 bases. The germline gives CDR1 MNHNS, CDR2 SASEGT. Trimming removed 2 bases from V and 7 bases from J; junction bases left unmatched: 6. CDR3 length: 14 amino acids. The CDR3 region is CASSELLAGREQYF. CDR3 in DNA: TGTGCCAGCAGTGAACTCCTAGCGGGACGGGAGCAGTACTTC.

This rearrangement joins TRBV2 to TRBJ2-7; D may be TRBD2 (5 bases). The CDR3 consists of 15 residues. The ends were cut back, 2 bases at V and 7 bases at J, with 18 bases in the middle. Germline V gene lookup returns CDR1 SNHLY and CDR2 FYNNEI. CDR3 DNA sequence: TGTGCCAGCAGTGAAATGTCCTACTCGTCGGGGGAGCAGTACTTC. It encodes CASSEMSYSSGEQYF. The full variable domain, with the rest looked up from reference TRBV2 and TRBJ2-7, is EPEVTQTPSHQVTQMGQEVILRCVPISNHLYFYWYRQILGQKVEFLVSFYNNEISEKSEIFDDQFSVERPDGSNFTLKIRSTKLEDSAMYFCASSEMSYSSGEQYFGPGTRLTVT.

This clone was detected many times. The chain has TRBV6-1 and TRBJ1-1; perhaps TRBD1 as D (5 bases). Germline lookup yields CDR1 MNHNS and CDR2 SASEGT. V lost 0 bases, J lost 8 bases, and 13 bases lay in between. There are 14 residues in the CDR3. This CDR3 reads CASSEALGAVEAFF. In nucleotides, the CDR3 is TGTGCCAGCAGTGAAGCGCTTGGGGCAGTCGAAGCTTTCTTT.

The rearrangement uses TRBV15 and TRBJ2-5; D might be TRBD1 (5 bases). With the DNA end fitting TRBJ2-7 better, the J assignment may be wrong. Per the germline V gene, CDR1 is LNHNV and CDR2 is YYDKDF (reference sequence). The CDR3 is made up of 16 amino acids. The CDR3 nucleotides read TGTGCCACCAGCGCCCACAAGGGGCCAGACCCCTACGAGCAGTACTTC. Protein sequence: CATSAHKGPDPYEQYF.

Comment on this clone: A read error is possible here, since a much larger clone lies one base away. V is TRBV4-2 and J is TRBJ2-5; 11 nucleotides line up with TRBD2. This CDR3 spans 18 amino acids. Germline values: CDR1 LGHNA, CDR2 YNFKEQ. The J segment lost 9 bases and the V segment lost 0 bases, leaving 15 bases of the junction unmatched. The CDR3 nucleotides are TGTGCCAGCAGCCAAGATTTAGTAGCGGGAGGGAGGTTCGAGGCCCAGTACTTC. Translation: CASSQDLVAGGRFEAQYF.

In the case of this clone: At one end the junction does not follow the germline gene, possibly because of a read error. The V gene is TRBV7-9, the J gene TRBJ2-3; possibly TRBD1 for D (5 bases). Germline values: CDR1 SEHNR, CDR2 FQNEAQ (reference sequence). The length of the CDR3 is 16 residues. The CDR3 is CASSHTRQPPRDTQYF. The DNA for the CDR3 is TGCGCCAGCAGCCATACCAGACAGCCCCCTCGGGATACGCAGTATTTT.

DNA of the CDR3: TGTGCCAGCCGCATGGGGGACGTCCAGCCCCAGCATTTT. It yields the protein CASRMGDVQPQHF. V and J are TRBV28 and TRBJ1-5; possibly TRBD1 for D (5 bases). The V end was cut by 8 bases, the J end by 7 bases, with 15 bases between. CDR1 and CDR2 from the germline V gene are MDHEN and SYDVKM. The CDR3 is 13 residues long.

This clone was detected a few times. The V and J genes are TRBV5-6 and TRBJ2-7, with D possibly being TRBD1 (5 bases). Germline CDR1 and CDR2: SGHDT and YYEEEE. V lost 5 bases, J lost 2 bases, and 17 bases lay in between. This CDR3 is 15 amino acids long. CDR3 in DNA: TGTGCCAGCAGTAAGGGCCTTGGGGCGCCCTACGAGCAGTACTTC. Translation gives CASSKGLGAPYEQYF.

The chain has TRBV29-1 and TRBJ2-3; D may be TRBD2 (6 bases). This CDR3 spans 14 amino acids. CDR1 and CDR2 (germline): SQVTM, ANQGSEA. Trimming shortened V by 7 bases and J by 2 bases, and 16 bases separated the two germline ends. The DNA for the CDR3 is TGCAGCGCCCGAGAGGGACTCTCCACAGATACGCAGTATTTT. Its protein product is CSAREGLSTDTQYF.

The V and J genes are TRBV19 and TRBJ1-5; 7 bases map to TRBD1. With 4 bases clipped from V and 7 bases from J, the junction kept 10 bases outside the gene matches. The germline CDR1 and CDR2 sequences are LNHDA and SQIVND (reference sequence). This CDR3 is built from 15 residues. The CDR3 DNA reads as TGTGCCAGTAGTACAAGTACAGGGGTAATCCAGCCCCAGCATTTT. This translates into CASSTSTGVIQPQHF.

This clone was counted only a few times. The chain employs TRBV6-4 and TRBJ2-1; 7 bases line up with TRBD1. The ends lost 2 bases at V and 0 bases at J; junction bases unmatched: 4. Germline CDR1 MRHNA, CDR2 SNTAGT. The CDR3 is 16 residues long. This CDR3 reads CASSDRAGGSYNEQFF. DNA for the CDR3: TGTGCCAGCAGTGACAGGGCAGGGGGCTCCTACAATGAGCAGTTCTTC.

This clone was counted a few times. This chain links TRBV28 with TRBJ1-2; 7 bases align to TRBD1. Germline V CDR1 and CDR2: MDHEN, SYDVKM. The V gene end was trimmed by 6 bases and the J gene end by 4 bases; junction bases not matched to a gene: 8. CDR3 length equals 14 residues. CDR3 DNA: TGTGCCAGCAGAGCCCAGGGGGGCCTCTATGGCTACACCTTC. It is translated as CASRAQGGLYGYTF.

This chain links TRBV28 with TRBJ1-2, with D hard to call. Germline loops: CDR1 MDHEN, CDR2 SYDVKM. The V end was cut by 6 bases, the J end by 2 bases, with 10 bases between. The CDR3 covers 13 residues. Here the CDR3 DNA reads TGTGCCAGCAGCCCTGATCCCAACTATGGCTACACCTTC. Residues: CASSPDPNYGYTF.

This clone was seen repeatedly, ten times or more. This same CDR3 is encoded by further DNA sequences in the sample. The genes are TRBV9 and TRBJ2-3, with TRBD2 matching 8 bases. The trim removed 2 bases at V and 5 bases at J, leaving 4 bases unmatched. The CDR3 extends over 14 amino acids. Germline lookup yields CDR1 SGDLS and CDR2 YYNGEE. CDR3 region: CASSVSGKLDTQYF. The CDR3 region has the DNA TGTGCCAGCAGCGTTAGCGGGAAGTTAGATACGCAGTATTTT.

This clone was counted a single time. A far larger clone lies a single base away; this is likely a read error. This rearrangement joins TRBV6-6 to TRBJ2-2; D is perhaps TRBD1 or TRBD2 (5 bases each). The CDR3 extends over 15 amino acids. The germline V gene encodes CDR1 MNHNY and CDR2 SVGAGI (reference sequence). The CDR3 sequence is CAGRAPRVHTGELFF. DNA for the CDR3: TGTGCCGGCAGGGCCCCGAGGGTCCACACCGGGGAGCTGTTTTTT.

This clone came up a few times. V is TRBV4-2 and J is TRBJ2-3; a possible D gene is TRBD1 (6 bases). The CDR3 has 15 amino acids. Germline assignment: CDR1 LGHNA and CDR2 YNFKEQ. V gave up 4 bases and J gave up 4 bases, with 15 bases separating them. The CDR3 loop reads CASSLGEGDADTQYF. The CDR3 DNA follows: TGTGCCAGCAGCCTCGGTGAGGGGGACGCAGATACGCAGTATTTT.

This chain connects TRBV14 to TRBJ2-5; 7 nucleotides align to TRBD2. The J call may be mistaken, given a closer DNA end match to TRBJ2-7. The V gene's germline CDR1 is SGHDN and CDR2 FVKESK. The CDR3 is 15 amino acids. CDR3 DNA: TGTGCCAGCAGCCCTGGCGCCAGCGGGATCGACGAGCAGTACTTC. It is translated as CASSPGASGIDEQYF.

On this clone: A read error is the likely source, as a far larger clone sits one nucleotide away. Additional DNA sequences in this sample encode the identical CDR3. The rearrangement joins TRBV6-4 to TRBJ2-2; D gene ambiguous. The CDR3 runs 13 residues. Germline lookup yields CDR1 MRHNA and CDR2 SNTAGT. Trimming removed 2 bases from V and 3 bases from J, with 4 bases in between. CDR3: CASSDRDTGELFF. The CDR3 DNA sequence: TGTGCCAGCAGTGACCGGGACACCGGGGAGCTGTTTTTT.

This clone was seen more than once but under ten times. This chain connects TRBV25-1 to TRBJ2-1, with D uncertain. V lost 2 bases and J lost 6, with 11 bases in between. The CDR3 is 14 amino acids. Germline V gives CDR1 MGHDK, CDR2 SYGVNS. For the CDR3, the DNA is TGTGCCAGCAGTGAAACCCCCCAGGTCAATGAGCAGTTCTTC. Amino acid sequence: CASSETPQVNEQFF.

This clone was observed once. The chain joins TRBV15 to TRBJ2-7; 15 nucleotides line up with TRBD2. CDR3 length: 18 amino acids. Germline V gives CDR1 LNHNV, CDR2 YYDKDF (reference sequence). Trimming took 0 bases from V and 5 from J; bases not matched to a gene: 8. This CDR3 reads CATSRDGLAGGLFDEQYF. CDR3 nucleotides: TGTGCCACCAGCAGAGACGGACTAGCGGGAGGGTTGTTCGACGAGCAGTACTTC.

The rearrangement uses TRBV10-2 and TRBJ2-5, with 7 bases that match TRBD1. The V gene end was trimmed by 6 bases and the J gene end by 4 bases; junction bases not matched to a gene: 8. The CDR3 is made up of 14 amino acids. Per germline, CDR1 WSHSY and CDR2 SAAADI. The CDR3 nucleotides are TGCGCCAGCAGCAAACAGGGGAGTGGAGAGACCCAGTACTTC. It translates to CASSKQGSGETQYF.

V gene TRBV29-1 combines with J gene TRBJ2-3; the match to TRBD2 covers 11 bases. The CDR3 covers 14 residues. The germline V gene has CDR1 SQVTM and CDR2 ANQGSEA. V lost 4 bases to trimming and J lost 4 bases; unmatched junction nucleotides: 4. CDR3 protein: CSVVGTSGADTQYF. The CDR3 nucleotides are TGCAGCGTTGTGGGGACTAGCGGCGCAGATACGCAGTATTTT.

This clone was counted ten times or more. The rearrangement uses TRBV6-5 and TRBJ1-5, with 7 bases matching TRBD1. V shed 6 bases and J 6 bases; nucleotides not matched to a gene: 11. Per the germline V gene, CDR1 is MNHEY and CDR2 is SVGAGI. This CDR3 is built from 15 residues. The CDR3: CASRPSQGTLQPQHF. The CDR3 nucleotides are TGTGCCAGCAGACCGTCACAGGGGACCCTTCAGCCCCAGCATTTT.

This clone was counted a single time. The rearrangement uses TRBV28 and TRBJ2-1, with D possibly TRBD1 on 6 matching bases. From germline, CDR1 is MDHEN and CDR2 SYDVKM. V lost 5 bases to trimming and J lost 2 bases, with 13 bases between them. The CDR3 sequence is 15 residues long. The CDR3: CASSPKGEPYNEQFF. For the CDR3, the DNA is TGTGCCAGCAGTCCCAAGGGGGAGCCCTACAATGAGCAGTTCTTC. The full variable domain, in which reference TRBV28 and TRBJ2-1 provide the parts outside the CDR3, is DVKVTQSSRYLVKRTGEKVFLECVQDMDHENMFWYRQDPGLGLRLIYFSYDVKMKEKGDIPEGYSVSREKKERFSLILESASTNQTSMYLCASSPKGEPYNEQFFGPGTRLTVL.

CDR3 amino acids: CASSAVQRENTEAFF. In nucleotides, the CDR3 is TGTGCCAGCAGTGCCGTCCAACGGGAAAACACTGAAGCTTTCTTT. V is TRBV25-1 and J is TRBJ1-1; D is uncertain. V lost 4 bases and J 2 bases, leaving 14 bases between the germline ends. CDR1 MGHDK and CDR2 SYGVNS come from the germline V gene. The CDR3 is 15 amino acids.

This sequence joins TRBV7-9 and TRBJ2-3; D is tentatively TRBD1 or TRBD2 (5 bases each). V was clipped by 5 bases and J by 4 bases, with 22 bases between them. The CDR3 is 17 amino acids. Germline CDR1 reads SEHNR; CDR2 reads FQNEAQ (reference sequence). In nucleotides, the CDR3 is TGTGCCAGCAGCCATCCATATGGGGGAGAAACCTCAGATACGCAGTATTTT. Its protein product is CASSHPYGGETSDTQYF.

The rearrangement uses TRBV19 and TRBJ2-7, with TRBD1 identical over 7 bases. This CDR3 contains 15 residues. V was pared by 3 bases and J by 0 bases, with 5 bases of the junction left unmatched. Germline CDR1 LNHDA, CDR2 SQIVND (reference sequence). This CDR3 reads CASSIWGQTSYEQYF. CDR3 bases: TGTGCCAGTAGTATCTGGGGACAGACCTCCTACGAGCAGTACTTC.